The T cell receptor beta chain under discussion was sequenced for a study of cytomegalovirus exposure and HLA in healthy donors. Germline V gene lookup returns CDR1 SGHTA and CDR2 FQGTGA. V was cut by 1 base and J by 5 bases, with 7 bases left in between. This CDR3 spans 13 amino acids. With 60 Vbeta and 13 Jbeta primers, the PCR was carried out. TCRdb's copy holds only in-frame clones and misses some; the assay was immunoSEQ multiplex PCR. There are over 90,000 clones in the sample; 60% to 80% occur only once, and 3.2% lies in the top ten. The sequenced material came from PBMCs. The chain has TRBV7-3 and TRBJ2-3; D is unresolved. This clonotype was obtained from a man in his sixties in good health and CMV-seronegative. CDR3 nucleotides: TGTGCCAGCAGCTTAATGGCCCAAGATACGCAGTATTTT. Translated, it gives CASSLMAQDTQYF.